Listed here are 26 T cell receptor beta chains from one sample, sequenced in a study of T cells after yellow fever vaccination. MiXCR, applied by TCRdb to the 5' RACE reads, yields one record per CDR3 protein. Among around 310,000 distinct CDR3 sequences listed, around 4.5% were seen once. The source material was PBMCs, sampled 15 days after the yellow fever booster vaccination. These receptors all stem from a young man who received the YFV17D yellow fever vaccine.

This clonotype has at least ten counts. The chain recombines TRBV7-2 with TRBJ2-3; D gene unclear. Between the trimmed V and J ends, which lost 3 bases and 11 bases, there was a span of 18 bases. Germline lookup yields CDR1 SGHTA and CDR2 FQGNSA. The CDR3 is made up of 14 amino acids. The CDR3 sequence is CASSLATDPALQYF. Written as DNA, the CDR3 is TGTGCCAGCAGCTTGGCCACCGACCCCGCTTTGCAGTATTTT.

This clonotype appeared a few times. This chain joins TRBV7-9 and TRBJ1-6, with D hard to call. CDR3 length: 13 residues. The ends were cut back, 3 bases at V and 10 bases at J, with 10 bases in the middle. Germline CDR1 is SEHNR and CDR2 is FQNEAQ (reference sequence). The CDR3 is CASSFSGGSPLHF. For the CDR3, the DNA is TGTGCCAGCAGCTTCTCGGGCGGGTCACCCCTCCACTTT.

This clonotype was recorded many times. The gene calls are TRBV7-9 and TRBJ1-1, with unresolved D. Deletions cut 5 bases from V and 1 base from J, with 11 bases between. CDR1 SEHNR and CDR2 FQNEAQ come from the germline V gene (reference sequence). The CDR3 totals 14 residues. CDR3 amino acids: CASSDGPRNTEAFF. The CDR3 DNA sequence: TGTGCCAGCAGCGACGGACCTAGGAACACTGAAGCTTTCTTT. Based on the CDR3 plus reference TRBV7-9 and TRBJ1-1, the full variable domain is DTGVSQNPRHKITKRGQNVTFRCDPISEHNRLYWYRQTLGQGPEFLTYFQNEAQLEKSRLLSDRFSAERPKGSFSTLEIQRTEQGDSAMYLCASSDGPRNTEAFFGQGTRLTVV.

This clonotype has at least ten counts. V and J are TRBV20-1 and TRBJ2-3; 10 bases map to TRBD2. This CDR3 region has 14 residues. Germline CDR1 DFQATT, CDR2 SNEGSKA (reference sequence). The trim removed 6 bases at V and 7 bases at J, leaving 10 bases unmatched. The CDR3 DNA is TGCAGTGCCATAGCGGGGGGCCGGGGGAATACGCAGTATTTT. Amino acids: CSAIAGGRGNTQYF.

This chain links TRBV5-5 with TRBJ1-1; 7 nucleotides align to TRBD1. J was trimmed by 0 bases and V by 6 bases; bases with no gene match: 8. CDR1 is SGHKS, CDR2 YYEKEE, per germline (reference sequence). CDR3 length: 15 amino acids. CDR3 protein: CASILTGLMNTEAFF. In DNA form, the CDR3 reads TGTGCCAGCATCCTGACAGGGCTCATGAACACTGAAGCTTTCTTT.

This clonotype showed up just a few times. The CDR3 region has the DNA TGCAGTGCTAGAGACTCACCGGGACTAGCCCACTTTGAGCAGTTCTTC. It specifies CSARDSPGLAHFEQFF. The chain is built from TRBV20-1 and TRBJ2-1, with TRBD2 matching over 9 bases. CDR1 DFQATT and CDR2 SNEGSKA come from the germline V gene (reference sequence). The CDR3 totals 16 residues. J gave up 9 bases and V 0 bases, and 12 bases lay outside the gene matches.

V usage is TRBV5-1 and J usage is TRBJ1-2; the D gene is possibly TRBD1 (5 bases). The ends were cut back, 4 bases at V and 2 bases at J, with 12 bases in the middle. Germline CDR1 SGHRS, CDR2 YFSETQ. This CDR3 is built from 14 residues. For the CDR3, the DNA is TGCGCCAGCAGCCCCGACAGTCAGAACTATGGCTACACCTTC. It specifies CASSPDSQNYGYTF.

This clonotype has ten or more counts. This chain links TRBV5-1 with TRBJ2-3; D gene uncertain. Trimming cost V 5 bases and J 0 bases, with 13 bases left between them. This CDR3 spans 15 amino acids. Per the germline V gene, CDR1 is SGHRS and CDR2 is YFSETQ. This CDR3 reads CASRPPTASTDTQYF. CDR3 sequence (DNA): TGCGCCAGCAGACCACCAACGGCTAGCACAGATACGCAGTATTTT.

This chain's CDR3 is CASSEYTAYTGELFF. CDR3 coding DNA: TGTGCCAGCAGTGAATATACAGCCTACACCGGGGAGCTGTTTTTT. The rearrangement joins TRBV2 to TRBJ2-2; D not certain. The germline gives CDR1 SNHLY, CDR2 FYNNEI. This CDR3 is built from 15 residues. The germline V and J ends were trimmed by 2 bases and 3 bases, with 10 bases remaining between them.

This clonotype appeared many times. The chain links TRBV20-1 to TRBJ2-2; 9 bases match TRBD2. Per germline, CDR1 DFQATT and CDR2 SNEGSKA (reference sequence). Trimming took 0 bases from V and 8 from J; bases not matched to a gene: 16. The CDR3 spans 18 residues. DNA of the CDR3: TGCAGTGCTAGAGACCCCTTTTCGCGGGGGGGCCGAAGTGGGGAGCTGTTTTTT. This codes for CSARDPFSRGGRSGELFF.

This clonotype was detected a few times. This chain uses TRBV5-6 with TRBJ1-1; weak D call: TRBD1 (5 bases). With 7 bases removed from V and 6 bases from J, the gap between germline ends came to 10 bases. This CDR3 is built from 11 residues. Germline lookup yields CDR1 SGHDT and CDR2 YYEEEE. CDR3 sequence: CASALGPEAFF. The CDR3 DNA follows: TGTGCCAGCGCCCTGGGGCCTGAAGCTTTCTTT. Full variable domain (missing parts from reference TRBV5-6 and TRBJ1-1): DAGVTQSPTHLIKTRGQQVTLRCSPKSGHDTVSWYQQALGQGPQFIFQYYEEEERQRGNFPDRFSGHQFPNYSSELNVNALLLGDSALYLCASALGPEAFFGQGTRLTVV.

This clonotype was observed many times. The genes are TRBV20-1 and TRBJ1-2; D is perhaps TRBD1 (6 bases). CDR1 is DFQATT, CDR2 SNEGSKA, per germline (reference sequence). This CDR3 is built from 13 residues. V was cut by 5 bases and J by 2 bases, with 12 bases left in between. The CDR3 bases are TGCAGTGCTCCGACACAGGGAAACTATGGCTACACCTTC. Translated: CSAPTQGNYGYTF.

This clonotype turned up a few times. The chain is built from TRBV6-5 and TRBJ2-1, with 7 nucleotides matching TRBD1. Germline assignment: CDR1 MNHEY and CDR2 SVGAGI. The V gene end was trimmed by 0 bases and the J gene end by 9 bases; junction bases not matched to a gene: 2. This CDR3 is 13 amino acids long. CDR3 sequence (DNA): TGTGCCAGCAGTTACTCGAGGGGGCTTGAGCAGTTCTTC. Translated, it gives CASSYSRGLEQFF.

The gene calls are TRBV5-1 and TRBJ1-1, with unresolved D. The CDR3 has 13 amino acids. Germline CDR1 is SGHRS and CDR2 is YFSETQ. With 4 bases removed from V and 0 bases from J, the gap between germline ends came to 7 bases. The CDR3 region has the DNA TGCGCCAGCAGCGTGAGAATGAACACTGAAGCTTTCTTT. Translating it yields CASSVRMNTEAFF.

The chain carries TRBV6-6 and TRBJ2-2; D is ambiguous. The CDR3 is 16 residues long. With 2 bases removed from V and 0 bases from J, the gap between germline ends came to 10 bases. Germline loops: CDR1 MNHNY, CDR2 SVGAGI (reference sequence). The CDR3 sequence: CASSYPAGANTGELFF. The CDR3 region has the DNA TGTGCCAGCAGTTACCCGGCAGGCGCGAACACCGGGGAGCTGTTTTTT.

This clonotype has just a few counts. The CDR3 DNA reads as TGTGCCAGCAGCTCAGGGACAGGGTCCTATGGCTACACCTTC. Its translation: CASSSGTGSYGYTF. This sequence joins TRBV7-9 and TRBJ1-2, with TRBD1 matching 9 bases. Germline lookup yields CDR1 SEHNR and CDR2 FQNEAQ (reference sequence). V shed 4 bases, J shed 4 bases, and the junction held 4 bases outside the gene matches. The length of the CDR3 is 14 residues.

This clonotype was detected only a few times. This sequence joins TRBV12-3 or TRBV12-4 and TRBJ2-5; D is unresolved. The CDR3 loop spans 13 amino acids. Trimming shortened V by 4 bases and J by 4 bases, and 10 bases separated the two germline ends. DNA of the CDR3: TGTGCCAGCAGTTCGGTAGTCGCAGAGACCCAGTACTTC. Its translation: CASSSVVAETQYF.

In this sample, this clonotype turned up many times. The chain links TRBV20-1 to TRBJ1-1; D is ambiguous. The germline V gene has CDR1 DFQATT and CDR2 SNEGSKA (reference sequence). The CDR3 covers 13 residues. V lost 1 base and J lost 1, with 7 bases in between. The CDR3 bases are TGCAGTGCTAGAGTAGGACGGAACACTGAAGCTTTCTTT. Its protein product is CSARVGRNTEAFF.

In its sample, this clonotype was seen many times. This rearrangement joins TRBV20-1 to TRBJ2-6; 8 nucleotides align to TRBD1. CDR3 length equals 17 residues. CDR1 and CDR2 (germline): DFQATT, SNEGSKA (reference sequence). V was pared by 2 bases and J by 0 bases, with 6 bases of the junction left unmatched. For the CDR3, the DNA is TGCAGTGCTAGAAGACAGGGGCAGAGCTCTGGGGCCAACGTCCTGACTTTC. It specifies CSARRQGQSSGANVLTF.

This clonotype appeared a few times. The gene calls are TRBV7-2 and TRBJ1-3; D is undetermined. Germline CDR1 is SGHTA and CDR2 is FQGNSA. Trimming left V 1 base short and J 9 bases short, with 10 bases between. CDR3 length equals 13 residues. CDR3 coding DNA: TGTGCCAGCAGCTTAGTTATTCGGGGCACCATATATTTT. Translation gives CASSLVIRGTIYF. The full variable domain, with the rest looked up from reference TRBV7-2 and TRBJ1-3, is GAGVSQSPSNKVTEKGKDVELRCDPISGHTALYWYRQSLGQGLEFLIYFQGNSAPDKSGLPSDRFSAERTGGSVSTLTIQRTQQEDSAVYLCASSLVIRGTIYFGEGSWLTVV.

This clonotype was seen ten or more times. The chain uses TRBV29-1 and TRBJ2-3; maybe TRBD2 (7 bases). The V gene's germline CDR1 is SQVTM and CDR2 ANQGSEA. CDR3 length: 16 amino acids. Trimming left V 4 bases short and J 1 base short, with 18 bases between. The CDR3 reads CSVGGWGGPGTDTQYF. The CDR3 bases are TGCAGCGTTGGCGGTTGGGGGGGGCCGGGCACAGATACGCAGTATTTT.

This clonotype has a handful of counts. The rearrangement uses TRBV7-9 and TRBJ1-1, with a tentative D call TRBD1 (5 bases). The CDR3 is 14 residues long. The germline V gene has CDR1 SEHNR and CDR2 FQNEAQ (reference sequence). Trimming removed 2 bases at V and 3 bases at J, with 10 bases between. The CDR3 DNA reads as TGTGCCAGCAGCTTAAGGCTAGGGGACACTGAAGCTTTCTTT. It is translated as CASSLRLGDTEAFF.

This clonotype was recorded many times. The gene calls are TRBV7-8 and TRBJ1-5, with D possibly matching TRBD1 (5 bases). With 5 bases removed from V and 5 bases from J, the gap between germline ends came to 10 bases. Germline lookup yields CDR1 SGHVS and CDR2 FQNEAQ. CDR3 length: 13 residues. The CDR3 bases are TGTGCCAGCAGCCTGGACATCGATCAGCCCCAGCATTTT. Translated, it gives CASSLDIDQPQHF.

The chain couples TRBV19 to TRBJ2-7; D unclear. The CDR3 extends over 13 amino acids. The germline V and J ends were trimmed by 5 bases and 5 bases, with 13 bases remaining between them. Germline V lookup: CDR1 LNHDA, CDR2 SQIVND (reference sequence). The CDR3 DNA sequence: TGTGCCAGTAGTTACCGGACCTCACACGAGCAGTACTTC. This codes for CASSYRTSHEQYF.

This clonotype has a count of ten or more. The V and J genes are TRBV12-3 or TRBV12-4 and TRBJ1-5, with D unclear. V shed 5 bases and J shed 3 bases, with 8 bases lying between them. This CDR3 spans 13 amino acids. CDR3 DNA: TGTGCCAGCAGTACCGGGCCCAATCAGCCCCAGCATTTT. Translating it yields CASSTGPNQPQHF.

This clonotype has ten or more counts. In DNA, the CDR3 is TGTGCCAGCAGTTTTCCTCTGGGGGACAGCTCCTACGAGCAGTACTTC. Translating gives CASSFPLGDSSYEQYF. The chain joins TRBV6-2 or TRBV6-3 to TRBJ2-7, with 7 bases identical to TRBD1. The germline CDR1 and CDR2 sequences are MNHEY and SVGEGT. There are 16 residues in the CDR3. The trim removed 4 bases at V and 0 bases at J, leaving 9 bases unmatched.